The next 15 T cell receptor beta chains were all read from a single sample in a study of cytomegalovirus exposure and HLA in healthy donors. Primers: 60 Vbeta forward and 13 Jbeta reverse. Assay: immunoSEQ multiplex PCR; the TCRdb copy retains only in-frame clones and omits some. The sample lists 160,000 or so clones, 80% occurring once. The sequenced material came from PBMCs. These TCRs come from a young man in good health and CMV-seronegative.

This clone was seen just once. The gene calls are TRBV6-5 and TRBJ1-2; D is unclear. Trimming stripped 6 bases from V and 10 bases from J, with 12 bases between. Germline CDR1 is MNHEY and CDR2 is SVGAGI. The CDR3 sequence is 11 residues long. CDR3 in DNA: TGTGCCAGCAGGCGTCAGGCGAACTACACCTTC. Amino acid sequence: CASRRQANYTF.

This rearrangement joins TRBV7-9 to TRBJ1-1; no firm D call. Between the trimmed V and J ends, which lost 8 bases and 8 bases, there was a span of 6 bases. Germline CDR1 reads SEHNR; CDR2 reads FQNEAQ (reference sequence). CDR3 length: 9 amino acids. CDR3 region: CASRREAFF. Written as DNA, the CDR3 is TGTGCCAGCCGCAGGGAAGCTTTCTTT.

The chain links TRBV30 to TRBJ1-1; no clear D gene. V dropped 8 bases and J dropped 1 base, with 11 bases sitting between them. Germline CDR1 and CDR2: GTSNPN and SVGIG (reference sequence). CDR3 length: 12 residues. The CDR3 nucleotides are TGTGCCGGAGACGATTCGAACACTGAAGCTTTCTTT. Its translation is CAGDDSNTEAFF.

The rearrangement joins TRBV14 to TRBJ2-2, with 7 nucleotides matching TRBD2. Trimming cost V 5 bases and J 5 bases; bases outside gene matches: 11. This CDR3 has 16 amino acids. Per the germline V gene, CDR1 is SGHDN and CDR2 is FVKESK. CDR3 coding DNA: TGTGCCAGCAGCAGGAGGACGGGGGGTGAAACCGGGGAGCTGTTTTTT. Its protein product is CASSRRTGGETGELFF.

V and J are TRBV19 and TRBJ1-4; no reliable D call. CDR3 size: 13 residues. The V end lost 6 bases, the J end lost 8 bases, and 13 bases lay between the germline ends. Germline assignment: CDR1 LNHDA and CDR2 SQIVND (reference sequence). CDR3 in amino acids: CASSPRTREKLFF. The CDR3 nucleotides are TGTGCCAGTAGCCCCCGTACGAGGGAAAAACTGTTTTTT.

In its sample, this clone was seen once. V usage is TRBV4-1 and J usage is TRBJ2-7; D possibly corresponds to TRBD1 (5 bases). This CDR3 is 16 amino acids long. Looked up from germline, CDR1 is MGHRA and CDR2 is YSYEKL. Between the trimmed V and J ends, which lost 5 bases and 2 bases, there was a span of 19 bases. The CDR3 region has the DNA TGCGCCAGCAGCTGGTTTCTGGACAATCCGGCCTACGAGCAGTACTTC. It encodes CASSWFLDNPAYEQYF.

This chain connects TRBV7-6 to TRBJ1-1; D is unresolved. The CDR3 runs to 13 residues. The germline V and J ends were trimmed by 5 bases and 3 bases, with 10 bases remaining between them. Germline V gene data show CDR1 as SGHVS and CDR2 as FNYEAQ. The CDR3 spells CASSRETHTEAFF. As DNA, the CDR3 is TGTGCCAGCAGCCGAGAGACTCACACTGAAGCTTTCTTT.

This clone was picked up a small number of times. The genes are TRBV6-5 and TRBJ2-7; the D gene is possibly TRBD1 (5 bases). The V gene lost 7 bases and the J gene lost 2 bases, with 12 bases spanning the gap. CDR3 size: 13 residues. CDR1 is MNHEY and CDR2 is SVGAGI in the germline V gene. CDR3 protein: CASKQTETYEQYF. CDR3 nucleotides: TGTGCCAGCAAACAGACAGAGACCTACGAGCAGTACTTC.

J is TRBJ1-5 and V is TRBV6-1; D is undetermined. This CDR3 contains 15 residues. Germline V lookup: CDR1 MNHNS, CDR2 SASEGT. Trimming left V 0 bases short and J 1 base short, with 7 bases between. The CDR3 is CASSEANRSNQPQHF. The CDR3 DNA follows: TGTGCCAGCAGTGAAGCGAATAGAAGCAATCAGCCCCAGCATTTT.

The rearrangement uses TRBV6-6 and TRBJ1-1, with D perhaps matching TRBD1 (6 bases). Trimming left V 6 bases short and J 2 bases short, with 16 bases between. CDR3 size: 15 residues. Germline CDR1 reads MNHNY; CDR2 reads SVGAGI (reference sequence). The CDR3: CASRLSWTVNTEAFF. The CDR3 region has the DNA TGTGCCAGCAGACTCTCTTGGACAGTTAACACTGAAGCTTTCTTT.

This clone was seen a single time. The chain has TRBV5-6 and TRBJ2-1; the match to TRBD1 covers 8 bases. Losses at the gene ends were 3 bases for V and 5 bases for J; bases not matched to a gene: 4. Per the germline V gene, CDR1 is SGHDT and CDR2 is YYEEEE. This CDR3 region has 14 residues. DNA of the CDR3: TGTGCCAGCAGCTACGACAGGGGTAACAATGAGCAGTTCTTC. Translating gives CASSYDRGNNEQFF. Looking up the rest from reference TRBV5-6 and TRBJ2-1 gives the full variable domain: DAGVTQSPTHLIKTRGQQVTLRCSPKSGHDTVSWYQQALGQGPQFIFQYYEEEERQRGNFPDRFSGHQFPNYSSELNVNALLLGDSALYLCASSYDRGNNEQFFGPGTRLTVL.

This chain connects TRBV28 to TRBJ1-4; 7 nucleotides agree with TRBD1. CDR3 length equals 12 residues. Germline V gene data show CDR1 as MDHEN and CDR2 as SYDVKM. Trimming cost V 6 bases and J 6 bases; bases outside gene matches: 1. The CDR3 nucleotides read TGTGCCAGCAGGCAGGGGGATGAAAAACTGTTTTTT. Its translation: CASRQGDEKLFF.

The V call is TRBV5-4, the J call TRBJ2-1; TRBD2 agrees at 10 bases. The length of the CDR3 is 16 residues. V trimming: 5 bases; J trimming: 4 bases; junction bases outside the gene matches: 9. In germline, CDR1 is SGHNT, CDR2 YYREEE (reference sequence). Here the CDR3 reads CASSLSGRVQYNEQFF. CDR3 coding DNA: TGTGCCAGCAGTTTGAGCGGGAGGGTTCAGTACAATGAGCAGTTCTTC.

V is TRBV4-1 and J is TRBJ1-2; 7 nucleotides match TRBD1. The V and J ends lost 1 base and 7 bases, in that order; junction bases with no gene match: 18. Looked up from germline, CDR1 is MGHRA and CDR2 is YSYEKL. This CDR3 is 18 amino acids long. CDR3 sequence (DNA): TGCGCCAGCAGCCAAGTGTTTGGGGTTGCCCCAGGGGGTAGTGGCTACACCTTC. Translating it yields CASSQVFGVAPGGSGYTF.

The genes are TRBV6-4 and TRBJ2-5, with D uncertain. CDR1 is MRHNA, CDR2 SNTAGT, per germline. This CDR3 has 13 amino acids. V lost 7 bases and J 6 bases, leaving 15 bases between the germline ends. CDR3 nucleotides: TGTGCCAGCACCCCGCAGCGCCGGAAGACCCAGTACTTC. This encodes CASTPQRRKTQYF.